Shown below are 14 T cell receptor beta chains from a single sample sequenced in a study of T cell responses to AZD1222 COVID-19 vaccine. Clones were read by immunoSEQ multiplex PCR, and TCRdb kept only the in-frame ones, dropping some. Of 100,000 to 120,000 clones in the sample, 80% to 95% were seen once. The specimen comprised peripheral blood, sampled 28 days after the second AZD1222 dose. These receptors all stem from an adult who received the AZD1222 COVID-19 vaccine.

DNA of the CDR3: TGTGCCAGCAGTGAAGAGTCTTCAGCCCAAGATGAAAAACTGTTTTTT. This gives the protein CASSEESSAQDEKLFF. The chain has TRBV6-1 and TRBJ1-4; no definite D call. The CDR3 has 16 residues. V lost 1 base and J lost 6, with 15 bases in between. The germline gives CDR1 MNHNS, CDR2 SASEGT.

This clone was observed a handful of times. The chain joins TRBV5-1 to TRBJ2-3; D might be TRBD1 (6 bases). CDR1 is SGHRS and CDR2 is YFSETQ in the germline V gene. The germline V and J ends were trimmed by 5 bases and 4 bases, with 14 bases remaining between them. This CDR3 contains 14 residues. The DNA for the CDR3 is TGCGCCAGCAGTCCACAGGGTGGGCCAGATACGCAGTATTTT. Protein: CASSPQGGPDTQYF.

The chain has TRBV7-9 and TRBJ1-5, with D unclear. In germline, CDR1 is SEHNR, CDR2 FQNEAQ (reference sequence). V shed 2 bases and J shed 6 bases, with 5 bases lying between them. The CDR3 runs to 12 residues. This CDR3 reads CASSLPSQPQHF. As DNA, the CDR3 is TGTGCCAGCAGCTTACCCAGTCAGCCCCAGCATTTT. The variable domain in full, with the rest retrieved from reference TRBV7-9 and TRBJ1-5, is DTGVSQNPRHKITKRGQNVTFRCDPISEHNRLYWYRQTLGQGPEFLTYFQNEAQLEKSRLLSDRFSAERPKGSFSTLEIQRTEQGDSAMYLCASSLPSQPQHFGDGTRLSIL.

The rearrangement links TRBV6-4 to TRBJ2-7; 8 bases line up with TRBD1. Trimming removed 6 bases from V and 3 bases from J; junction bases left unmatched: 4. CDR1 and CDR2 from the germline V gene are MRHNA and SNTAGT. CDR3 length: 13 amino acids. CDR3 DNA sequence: TGTGCCAGCAGCTTAGGACAGGGCTACGAGCAGTACTTC. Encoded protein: CASSLGQGYEQYF.

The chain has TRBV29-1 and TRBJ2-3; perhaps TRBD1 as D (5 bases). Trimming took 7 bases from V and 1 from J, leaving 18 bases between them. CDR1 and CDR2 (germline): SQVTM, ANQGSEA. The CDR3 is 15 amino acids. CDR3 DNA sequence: TGCAGCGGAGACAAAGCAGGGTACGGCACAGATACGCAGTATTTT. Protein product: CSGDKAGYGTDTQYF.

CDR3 DNA: TGTGCCAGCAGCCGGGGGGGACTTCTCAACTATGGCTACACCTTC. This encodes CASSRGGLLNYGYTF. The chain combines TRBV7-9 with TRBJ1-2; possible D gene TRBD1, 5 bases. V was pared by 5 bases and J by 2 bases, with 15 bases between. This CDR3 has 15 amino acids. Germline V gene lookup returns CDR1 SEHNR and CDR2 FQNEAQ (reference sequence).

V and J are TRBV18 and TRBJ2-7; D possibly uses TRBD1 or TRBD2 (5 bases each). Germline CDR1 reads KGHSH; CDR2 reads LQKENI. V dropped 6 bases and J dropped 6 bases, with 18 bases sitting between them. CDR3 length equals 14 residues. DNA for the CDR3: TGTGCCAGCTCTGGGACCGCCTCGAGGTCCGAGCAGTACTTC. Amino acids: CASSGTASRSEQYF.

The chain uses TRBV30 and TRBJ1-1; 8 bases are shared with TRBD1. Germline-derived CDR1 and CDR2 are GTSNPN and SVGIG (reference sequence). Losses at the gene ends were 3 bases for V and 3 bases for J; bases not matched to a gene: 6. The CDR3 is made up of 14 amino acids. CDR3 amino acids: CAWSGQGRDTEAFF. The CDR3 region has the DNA TGTGCCTGGAGCGGACAGGGACGAGACACTGAAGCTTTCTTT.

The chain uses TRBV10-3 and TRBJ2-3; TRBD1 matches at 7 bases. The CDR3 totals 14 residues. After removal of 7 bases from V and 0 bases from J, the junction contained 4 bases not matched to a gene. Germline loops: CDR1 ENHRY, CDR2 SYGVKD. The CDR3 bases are TGTGCCATCAAACAGGGGATTAGCACAGATACGCAGTATTTT. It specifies CAIKQGISTDTQYF.

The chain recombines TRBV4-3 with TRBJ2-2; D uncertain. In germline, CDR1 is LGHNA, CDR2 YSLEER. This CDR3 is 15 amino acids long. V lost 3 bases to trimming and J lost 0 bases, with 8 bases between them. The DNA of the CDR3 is TGCGCCAGCAGCCAGTCACCGGCGAACACCGGGGAGCTGTTTTTT. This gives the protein CASSQSPANTGELFF.

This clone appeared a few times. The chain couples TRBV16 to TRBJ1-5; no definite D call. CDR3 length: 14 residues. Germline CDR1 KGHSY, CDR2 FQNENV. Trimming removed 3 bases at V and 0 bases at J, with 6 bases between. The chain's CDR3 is CASSQGYSNQPQHF. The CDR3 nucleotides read TGTGCCAGCAGCCAGGGATATAGCAATCAGCCCCAGCATTTT.

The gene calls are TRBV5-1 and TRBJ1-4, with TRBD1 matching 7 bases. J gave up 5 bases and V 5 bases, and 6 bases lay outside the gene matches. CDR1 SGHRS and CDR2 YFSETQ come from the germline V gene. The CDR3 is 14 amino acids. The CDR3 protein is CASRPGTANEKLFF. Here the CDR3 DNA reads TGCGCCAGCAGGCCCGGGACAGCAAATGAAAAACTGTTTTTT.

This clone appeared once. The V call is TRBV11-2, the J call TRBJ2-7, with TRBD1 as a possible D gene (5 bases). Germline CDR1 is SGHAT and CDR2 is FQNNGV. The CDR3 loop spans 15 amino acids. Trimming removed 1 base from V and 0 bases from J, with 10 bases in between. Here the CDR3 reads CASSLVWTSSYEQYF. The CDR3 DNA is TGTGCCAGCAGCTTAGTCTGGACAAGCTCCTACGAGCAGTACTTC.

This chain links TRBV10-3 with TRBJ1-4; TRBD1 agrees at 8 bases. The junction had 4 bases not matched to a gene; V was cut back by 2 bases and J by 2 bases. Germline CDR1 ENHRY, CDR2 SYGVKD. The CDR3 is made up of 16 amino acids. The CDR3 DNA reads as TGTGCCATCAGTGAGGCAGGGGGCCTCACTAATGAAAAACTGTTTTTT. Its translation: CAISEAGGLTNEKLFF.